The clone carrying this T cell receptor (beta chain) was picked up one time. The data belong to a study of blood T cell repertoires in COVID-19. Study-level background: Acute and convalescent COVID-19 specimens originated in the United States, Italy and Spain. Sources were T cells, B-cell-depleted T cells, or PBMCs; the material itself was cDNA or gDNA.

V lost 5 bases and J lost 4; bases outside the gene matches: 11. CDR3 size: 16 residues. CDR1 is MNHEY and CDR2 is SMNVEV in the germline V gene (reference sequence). Per the original data handling: Estimated nucleated cell counts came from reference gene primer amplification. The assay was immunoSEQ multiplex PCR, and TCRdb's table has in-frame clones only and misses some. Clone size and V and J calls were adopted from that table, with D and trimming inferred from the DNA. The data hold some 250,000 clones, with 85% to 90% observed a single time. Material: peripheral blood. The source of this sequence is a woman aged 35 to 49 who had recovered from COVID-19. J is TRBJ1-2 and V is TRBV27; 9 nucleotides align to TRBD1. This CDR3 is CASSPLTGGAPYGYTF. CDR3 nucleotide sequence: TGTGCCAGCAGTCCCCTGACAGGGGGGGCCCCCTATGGCTACACCTTC.